The 18 T cell receptor beta chains presented below share a single source sample, sequenced in a study of blood T cell repertoires in COVID-19. Libraries were prepared by immunoSEQ multiplex PCR; TCRdb keeps only in-frame clonotypes and omits some of them. The sample consists of around 110,000 clones, approximately 84% of them appearing once. Input material: peripheral blood. These receptors were collected from a man aged 65-85 years with active or convalescent COVID-19.

This clone was found a few times. V usage is TRBV2 and J usage is TRBJ1-6, with D tentatively TRBD1 (6 bases). The CDR3 length is 14 residues. Trimming removed 7 bases from V and 10 bases from J, with 17 bases in between. Germline-derived CDR1 and CDR2 are SNHLY and FYNNEI. The CDR3: CASTEAGDRSPLHF. The CDR3 nucleotides are TGTGCCAGCACCGAAGCAGGGGATCGCTCACCCCTCCACTTT.

The V gene is TRBV9, the J gene TRBJ1-4; D is uncertain. Germline V lookup: CDR1 SGDLS, CDR2 YYNGEE. This CDR3 region has 13 residues. Trimming left V 4 bases short and J 12 bases short, with 16 bases between. The DNA of the CDR3 is TGTGCCAGCAGCCTGGACGGGGTCGGGGAACTGTTTTTT. Its translation is CASSLDGVGELFF.

The chain has TRBV2 and TRBJ1-4; TRBD1 agrees at 9 bases. This CDR3 contains 14 residues. V was clipped by 5 bases and J by 7 bases; unmatched bases: 5. Looked up from germline, CDR1 is SNHLY and CDR2 is FYNNEI. The CDR3 here is CASSYRGPFEKLFF. In DNA, the CDR3 is TGTGCCAGCAGTTACAGGGGGCCTTTTGAAAAACTGTTTTTT. Variable domain in full (rest from reference TRBV2 and TRBJ1-4): EPEVTQTPSHQVTQMGQEVILRCVPISNHLYFYWYRQILGQKVEFLVSFYNNEISEKSEIFDDQFSVERPDGSNFTLKIRSTKLEDSAMYFCASSYRGPFEKLFFGSGTQLSVL.

The chain employs TRBV6-2 or TRBV6-3 and TRBJ2-1; 13 bases align to TRBD2. CDR1 and CDR2 (germline): MNHEY, SVGEGT. V trimming: 3 bases; J trimming: 4 bases; junction bases outside the gene matches: 3. The CDR3 is 16 amino acids. The CDR3 DNA is TGTGCCAGCAGTTATCGGGGACTAGCGGGATACAATGAGCAGTTCTTC. It specifies CASSYRGLAGYNEQFF.

This chain uses TRBV6-5 with TRBJ1-1; possible D gene TRBD1, 5 bases. CDR1 is MNHEY and CDR2 is SVGAGI in the germline V gene. Trimming cost V 5 bases and J 8 bases, with 6 bases left between them. The CDR3 has 10 residues. The CDR3 reads CASSRGEAFF. CDR3 in DNA: TGTGCCAGCAGTCGGGGGGAAGCTTTCTTT.

This chain uses TRBV5-1 with TRBJ2-5, with a tentative D call TRBD1 (5 bases). The germline gives CDR1 SGHRS, CDR2 YFSETQ. The CDR3 is 14 residues long. The V and J ends lost 0 bases and 2 bases respectively, with 8 bases between them. DNA for the CDR3: TGCGCCAGCAGCTTGGTCCAGGGACAAGAGACCCAGTACTTC. It yields the protein CASSLVQGQETQYF.

This sequence joins TRBV4-1 and TRBJ2-3, with 7 bases that match TRBD2. CDR3 length: 15 residues. V was pared by 8 bases and J by 2 bases, with 10 bases of the junction left unmatched. Germline CDR1 MGHRA, CDR2 YSYEKL. The CDR3 region is CASSVGGENTDTQYF. The CDR3 DNA reads as TGCGCCAGCTCCGTGGGGGGGGAAAACACAGATACGCAGTATTTT.

The chain links TRBV3-1 (or the pseudogene TRBV3-2) to TRBJ1-2; D is perhaps TRBD1 (6 bases). Germline V gene lookup returns CDR1 LGHDT and CDR2 YNNKEL (reference sequence). The CDR3 is 14 amino acids. Trimming shortened V by 4 bases and J by 4 bases, and 13 bases separated the two germline ends. DNA for the CDR3: TGTGCCAGCAGCCTACAGGGTGGTGCCTATGGCTACACCTTC. Its protein is CASSLQGGAYGYTF.

J is TRBJ2-5 and V is TRBV11-3; 12 bases match TRBD2. V trimming: 1 base; J trimming: 5 bases; junction bases outside the gene matches: 5. The germline V gene encodes CDR1 SGHNT and CDR2 YENEEA. This CDR3 region has 16 residues. The CDR3 reads CASSLGLAGAGETQYF. As DNA, the CDR3 is TGTGCCAGCAGCTTAGGACTAGCGGGAGCCGGGGAGACCCAGTACTTC. Full variable domain (remainder filled in from reference TRBV11-3 and TRBJ2-5): EAGVVQSPRYKIIEKKQPVAFWCNPISGHNTLYWYLQNLGQGPELLIRYENEEAVDDSQLPKDRFSAERLKGVDSTLKIQPAELGDSAVYLCASSLGLAGAGETQYFGPGTRLLVL.

The V call is TRBV7-8, the J call TRBJ2-2, with TRBD1 as a possible D gene (6 bases). CDR3 length: 14 amino acids. Trimming removed 2 bases at V and 7 bases at J, with 11 bases between. The germline V gene encodes CDR1 SGHVS and CDR2 FQNEAQ. CDR3 region: CASSLTQGGGELFF. The CDR3 DNA reads as TGTGCCAGCAGCTTAACACAGGGTGGCGGGGAGCTGTTTTTT.

CDR3 sequence reads: CASSWATSYEQYF. The DNA for the CDR3 is TGTGCCAGCAGCTGGGCGACTAGCTACGAGCAGTACTTC. The chain carries TRBV7-2 and TRBJ2-7; maybe TRBD2 (6 bases). V dropped 4 bases and J dropped 3 bases, with 10 bases sitting between them. CDR1 SGHTA and CDR2 FQGNSA come from the germline V gene. The CDR3 sequence is 13 residues long.

The genes are TRBV4-1 and TRBJ2-7; possibly TRBD1 for D (6 bases). Germline V CDR1 and CDR2: MGHRA, YSYEKL. This CDR3 is 16 amino acids long. Trimming removed 0 bases at V and 0 bases at J, with 12 bases between. CDR3 nucleotide sequence: TGCGCCAGCAGCCAAGAGGCAGGGGCCCACTCCTACGAGCAGTACTTC. Translation gives CASSQEAGAHSYEQYF.

The V gene is TRBV6-5, the J gene TRBJ2-5, with D perhaps matching TRBD1 (5 bases). This CDR3 comprises 13 residues. Trimming took 7 bases from V and 2 from J, leaving 11 bases between them. Germline loops: CDR1 MNHEY, CDR2 SVGAGI. The CDR3 protein is CASKGWVQETQYF. As DNA, the CDR3 is TGTGCCAGCAAGGGGTGGGTACAAGAGACCCAGTACTTC.

This clone is a singleton in its sample. The chain carries TRBV2 and TRBJ2-7; tentatively, D is TRBD2 (6 bases). Germline assignment: CDR1 SNHLY and CDR2 FYNNEI. Trimming removed 4 bases from V and 4 bases from J, with 14 bases in between. The CDR3 runs to 14 residues. The CDR3 loop reads CASSAGAGKYEQYF. CDR3 coding DNA: TGTGCCAGCAGTGCCGGGGCGGGGAAGTACGAGCAGTACTTC.

The chain employs TRBV21-1 and TRBJ2-7; the table's TRBD1 call for D was not verified on the DNA. TRBV21-1 is described as a pseudogene. This CDR3 region has 19 residues. The CDR3 sequence: CASSKGRRRDRGLVYEQYF. CDR3 in DNA: TGTGCCAGCAGCAAAGGGAGGCGGAGGGACAGGGGGCTTGTGTACGAGCAGTACTTC.

By sample fraction, this clone is medium-sized. This chain links TRBV29-1 with TRBJ2-7; 8 bases align to TRBD2. The CDR3 extends over 12 amino acids. V was clipped by 5 bases and J by 4 bases; unmatched bases: 4. Germline V gene data show CDR1 as SQVTM and CDR2 as ANQGSEA. This CDR3 is CSVKTSGYEQYF. In DNA form, the CDR3 reads TGCAGCGTTAAAACTAGCGGATACGAGCAGTACTTC.

This clone was counted once. The chain recombines TRBV9 with TRBJ2-3; the match to TRBD2 covers 11 bases. CDR3 length: 14 amino acids. Germline V gene sequence: CDR1 SGDLS, CDR2 YYNGEE. J was trimmed by 7 bases and V by 2 bases; bases with no gene match: 3. As DNA, the CDR3 is TGTGCCAGCAGCGTTAGCGGGGGGGAAAATACGCAGTATTTT. It specifies CASSVSGGENTQYF.

A single count supports this clone. V is TRBV3-1 (or the pseudogene TRBV3-2) and J is TRBJ1-1, with 7 bases fitting TRBD1. CDR1 and CDR2 (germline): LGHDT, YNNKEL (reference sequence). This CDR3 is built from 14 residues. The V segment lost 5 bases and the J segment 6 bases; nucleotides outside the gene matches: 9. CDR3 amino acids: CASSNDRVFSEAFF. Here the CDR3 DNA reads TGTGCCAGCAGCAACGACAGGGTCTTCTCTGAAGCTTTCTTT.